Below are 31 T cell receptor beta chains sequenced from a single sample in a study of identical twins. MiXCR, applied by TCRdb to the 5' RACE reads, yields one record per CDR3 protein. The data contain 550,000 to 700,000 distinct CDR3 sequences, approximately 22% of them singletons. This same sample was also taken into another study, of T cells expressing NK-cell markers.

What was sequenced was PBMCs. All receptors derive from a woman aged 18-29 years in good health.

This clonotype was seen more than once but under ten times. This CDR3 is CSAFRLAGEETQYF. The CDR3 DNA is TGCAGTGCCTTCAGACTAGCGGGGGAAGAGACCCAGTACTTC. V gene TRBV20-1 combines with J gene TRBJ2-5; TRBD2 aligns across 12 bases. V lost 6 bases and J lost 3; bases outside the gene matches: 5. The CDR3 runs 14 residues. From germline, CDR1 is DFQATT and CDR2 SNEGSKA (reference sequence).

This clonotype was counted a few times. The chain has TRBV20-1 and TRBJ2-1; TRBD1 matches at 8 bases. The CDR3 length is 14 residues. Germline V CDR1 and CDR2: DFQATT, SNEGSKA (reference sequence). The V segment lost 3 bases and the J segment 7 bases; nucleotides outside the gene matches: 8. CDR3 protein: CSASNRGKGNEQFF. The CDR3 DNA is TGCAGTGCTAGTAACAGGGGGAAGGGAAATGAGCAGTTCTTC.

This clonotype occurred many times. The CDR3 DNA follows: TGTGCCAGCAGCAAGGCTTGGGGTGGCTACACCTTC. Translated, it gives CASSKAWGGYTF. The chain employs TRBV7-2 and TRBJ1-2; D remains ambiguous. The length of the CDR3 is 12 residues. CDR1 SGHTA and CDR2 FQGNSA come from the germline V gene. The germline V and J ends were trimmed by 5 bases and 7 bases, with 11 bases remaining between them. The variable domain in full, with the rest retrieved from reference TRBV7-2 and TRBJ1-2, is GAGVSQSPSNKVTEKGKDVELRCDPISGHTALYWYRQSLGQGLEFLIYFQGNSAPDKSGLPSDRFSAERTGGSVSTLTIQRTQQEDSAVYLCASSKAWGGYTFGSGTRLTVV.

This clonotype came up a few times. The rearrangement joins TRBV5-1 to TRBJ2-1; possible D gene TRBD2, 6 bases. CDR1 and CDR2 (germline): SGHRS, YFSETQ. The CDR3 has 14 amino acids. Trimming stripped 0 bases from V and 4 bases from J, with 8 bases between. The CDR3 spells CASSLEAGYNEQFF. The CDR3, as DNA: TGCGCCAGCAGCTTGGAGGCGGGGTACAATGAGCAGTTCTTC.

This clonotype was recorded many times. The chain couples TRBV5-6 to TRBJ2-1, with 11 bases aligning to TRBD2. This CDR3 has 18 residues. In germline, CDR1 is SGHDT, CDR2 YYEEEE. J was trimmed by 6 bases and V by 0 bases; bases with no gene match: 11. The CDR3 loop reads CASSLGLAGHLRSNEQFF. For the CDR3, the DNA is TGTGCCAGCAGCTTGGGACTAGCGGGGCACCTTCGGAGCAATGAGCAGTTCTTC.

This clonotype has a count of ten or more. This chain links TRBV9 with TRBJ2-7; weak D call: TRBD1 (5 bases). The germline V gene has CDR1 SGDLS and CDR2 YYNGEE. CDR3 length equals 11 residues. V lost 6 bases to trimming and J lost 6 bases, with 10 bases between them. The CDR3 DNA is TGTGCCAGCAACCCGCAGGGCGAGCAGTACTTC. It specifies CASNPQGEQYF.

The rearrangement links TRBV6-2 or TRBV6-3 to TRBJ2-7; 7 bases match TRBD1. CDR3 size: 15 residues. Germline-derived CDR1 and CDR2 are MNHEY and SVGEGT. V was clipped by 1 base and J by 2 bases; unmatched bases: 5. CDR3 protein: CASSYFGTATYEQYF. CDR3 DNA sequence: TGTGCCAGCAGTTACTTTGGGACAGCCACCTACGAGCAGTACTTC.

The sample holds a few counts of this clonotype. The chain carries TRBV27 and TRBJ2-7; D possibly corresponds to TRBD2 (6 bases). Trimming left V 9 bases short and J 2 bases short, with 17 bases between. CDR3 size: 14 residues. Germline V lookup: CDR1 MNHEY, CDR2 SMNVEV (reference sequence). CDR3 nucleotides: TGTGCCAGTGGGGACCTGGGGGGAGCCTACGAGCAGTACTTC. Its protein product is CASGDLGGAYEQYF.

The chain employs TRBV9 and TRBJ2-2, with 9 bases matching TRBD2. Germline CDR1 SGDLS, CDR2 YYNGEE. There are 15 residues in the CDR3. J gave up 4 bases and V 4 bases, and 5 bases lay outside the gene matches. The CDR3 is CASSLAGDPTGELFF. The CDR3 coding sequence is TGTGCCAGCAGCTTAGCGGGAGACCCCACCGGGGAGCTGTTTTTT.

This clonotype occurred a few times. The J gene is TRBJ2-1, the V gene TRBV27; no reliable D call. This CDR3 comprises 16 residues. Looked up from germline, CDR1 is MNHEY and CDR2 is SMNVEV (reference sequence). The germline V and J ends were trimmed by 4 bases and 7 bases, with 20 bases remaining between them. For the CDR3, the DNA is TGTGCCAGCAGTTCTAAACGGCCCAAGGCGGAGAATGAGCAGTTCTTC. Translation gives CASSSKRPKAENEQFF.

The genes are TRBV20-1 and TRBJ1-6, with no clear D. V lost 4 bases and J lost 8, with 9 bases in between. The CDR3 has 12 residues. The V gene's germline CDR1 is DFQATT and CDR2 SNEGSKA (reference sequence). The CDR3 loop is CSAIHRDSPLHF. The CDR3 DNA reads as TGCAGTGCTATTCACAGAGATTCACCCCTCCACTTT.

J is TRBJ2-3 and V is TRBV24-1; D gene uncertain. The germline V gene encodes CDR1 KGHDR and CDR2 SFDVKD. CDR3 length: 13 amino acids. V was cut by 6 bases and J by 2 bases, with 8 bases left in between. In DNA form, the CDR3 reads TGTGCCACCAGTTCGAGACTCACAGATACGCAGTATTTT. This sequence encodes CATSSRLTDTQYF.

This clonotype was seen more than once but under ten times. The genes are TRBV20-1 and TRBJ2-5; the match to TRBD2 covers 7 bases. The CDR3 length is 15 residues. V shed 0 bases and J 3 bases; nucleotides not matched to a gene: 7. Germline V gene lookup returns CDR1 DFQATT and CDR2 SNEGSKA (reference sequence). The CDR3 reads CSARDDGGIEETQYF. DNA for the CDR3: TGCAGTGCTAGAGATGACGGGGGGATTGAAGAGACCCAGTACTTC.

Within the sample, this clonotype is medium-sized (0.01 to 0.1%). J is TRBJ2-3 and V is TRBV6-6; 7 nucleotides agree with TRBD2. J gave up 3 bases and V 2 bases, and 11 bases lay outside the gene matches. This CDR3 is built from 17 residues. Looked up from germline, CDR1 is MNHNY and CDR2 is SVGAGI (reference sequence). The CDR3 reads CASSYRGMGGRTDTQYF. For the CDR3, the DNA is TGTGCCAGCAGTTACCGGGGGATGGGCGGGAGAACAGATACGCAGTATTTT.

V and J are TRBV29-1 and TRBJ2-3; the match to TRBD2 covers 8 bases. This CDR3 is 13 amino acids long. V shed 8 bases, J shed 0 bases, and the junction held 4 bases outside the gene matches. Germline assignment: CDR1 SQVTM and CDR2 ANQGSEA. The DNA for the CDR3 is TGCAGCTTAGCGGGGTATAGCACAGATACGCAGTATTTT. It encodes CSLAGYSTDTQYF.

This clonotype appeared a few times. The rearrangement joins TRBV10-3 to TRBJ1-3; D gene unclear. V lost 4 bases and J lost 2, with 6 bases in between. Per the germline V gene, CDR1 is ENHRY and CDR2 is SYGVKD. The CDR3 consists of 13 residues. The CDR3 coding sequence is TGTGCCATCAGTGGGCAGACTGGAAACACCATATATTTT. Translated, it gives CAISGQTGNTIYF.

This clonotype was observed a few times. This chain joins TRBV11-2 and TRBJ1-1; a weak D match, TRBD1 (6 bases). From germline, CDR1 is SGHAT and CDR2 FQNNGV. V lost 4 bases and J 1 base, leaving 10 bases between the germline ends. This CDR3 comprises 14 residues. CDR3 bases: TGTGCCAGCAGCTCAATCAGGGGGAACACTGAAGCTTTCTTT. Its translation: CASSSIRGNTEAFF.

This clonotype was picked up a small number of times. This chain connects TRBV20-1 to TRBJ2-1; 7 nucleotides line up with TRBD2. The CDR3 runs to 15 residues. Per germline, CDR1 DFQATT and CDR2 SNEGSKA (reference sequence). V lost 1 base, J lost 2 bases, and 5 bases stayed unmatched. CDR3 DNA sequence: TGCAGTGCTAGAGGCCGCGGGAGCCCCTACAATGAGCAGTTCTTC. The encoded protein is CSARGRGSPYNEQFF.

This clonotype was found once. The chain carries TRBV12-3 or TRBV12-4 and TRBJ2-2; 8 nucleotides agree with TRBD2. This CDR3 is 14 amino acids long. J was trimmed by 6 bases and V by 6 bases; bases with no gene match: 6. The CDR3: CASSTREGAGELFF. CDR3 bases: TGTGCCAGCAGCACACGGGAGGGTGCCGGGGAGCTGTTTTTT.

This sequence joins TRBV7-2 and TRBJ2-4, with TRBD1 matching over 10 bases. The CDR3 is 14 residues long. V lost 1 base and J lost 6; bases outside the gene matches: 0. CDR1 and CDR2 (germline): SGHTA, FQGNSA. This CDR3 reads CASSLGTGGNIQYF. CDR3 bases: TGTGCCAGCAGCTTAGGGACAGGGGGAAACATTCAGTACTTC. Supplemented by reference TRBV7-2 and TRBJ2-4, the full variable domain reads GAGVSQSPSNKVTEKGKDVELRCDPISGHTALYWYRQSLGQGLEFLIYFQGNSAPDKSGLPSDRFSAERTGGSVSTLTIQRTQQEDSAVYLCASSLGTGGNIQYFGAGTRLSVL.

The chain employs TRBV20-1 and TRBJ2-3; 8 bases fit TRBD2. In germline, CDR1 is DFQATT, CDR2 SNEGSKA (reference sequence). The junction had 10 bases not matched to a gene; V was cut back by 7 bases and J by 4 bases. The CDR3 length is 14 residues. CDR3 sequence reads: CSGLRSGGPDTQYF. The CDR3 nucleotides are TGCAGTGGCCTTCGGAGCGGGGGCCCAGATACGCAGTATTTT.

A few counts support this clonotype. The CDR3 reads CASSERLTDTGELFF. The CDR3 DNA reads TGTGCCAGCTCCGAACGCCTCACGGACACCGGGGAGCTGTTTTTT. This chain joins TRBV18 and TRBJ2-2; D is unresolved. V lost 6 bases, J lost 3 bases, and 14 bases lay in between. Per the germline V gene, CDR1 is KGHSH and CDR2 is LQKENI. There are 15 residues in the CDR3. Complete variable domain (other parts from reference TRBV18 and TRBJ2-2): NAGVMQNPRHLVRRRGQEARLRCSPMKGHSHVYWYRQLPEEGLKFMVYLQKENIIDESGMPKERFSAEFPKEGPSILRIQQVVRGDSAAYFCASSERLTDTGELFFGEGSRLTVL.

Ten or more counts support this clonotype. V gene TRBV10-2 combines with J gene TRBJ1-1; weak D call: TRBD1 (5 bases). The V end was cut by 3 bases, the J end by 10 bases, with 15 bases between. Germline V gene lookup returns CDR1 WSHSY and CDR2 SAAADI. There are 13 residues in the CDR3. The CDR3 spells CASSDRYGDGAFF. DNA of the CDR3: TGCGCCAGCAGTGACAGGTACGGGGACGGAGCTTTCTTT.

This clonotype was seen a handful of times. The rearrangement uses TRBV12-3 or TRBV12-4 and TRBJ2-7; D is ambiguous. The CDR3 runs to 13 residues. Trimming removed 7 bases from V and 0 bases from J, with 10 bases in between. Here the CDR3 DNA reads TGTGCCAGCAAACACATCCGCTCCTACGAGCAGTACTTC. It specifies CASKHIRSYEQYF.

This sequence joins TRBV27 and TRBJ2-7; maybe TRBD1 (5 bases). CDR3 length equals 14 residues. Germline loops: CDR1 MNHEY, CDR2 SMNVEV (reference sequence). V shed 5 bases and J shed 7 bases, with 18 bases lying between them. Here the CDR3 reads CASSLTDSSGEQYF. CDR3 bases: TGTGCCAGCAGTCTGACAGACAGTTCTGGGGAGCAGTACTTC.

This clonotype was picked up many times. V gene TRBV20-1 combines with J gene TRBJ2-1; no clear D. The V gene lost 4 bases and the J gene lost 2 bases, with 15 bases spanning the gap. This CDR3 has 15 residues. The germline CDR1 and CDR2 sequences are DFQATT and SNEGSKA (reference sequence). The CDR3 DNA sequence: TGCAGTGCTATGGGTCCTTATTCCACCTACAATGAGCAGTTCTTC. Residues: CSAMGPYSTYNEQFF.

This clonotype has only a few counts. The rearrangement uses TRBV7-2 and TRBJ2-5, with 11 bases matching TRBD2. The CDR3 covers 15 residues. CDR1 is SGHTA, CDR2 FQGNSA, per germline. J was trimmed by 5 bases and V by 5 bases; bases with no gene match: 7. In nucleotides, the CDR3 is TGTGCCAGCAGCCAACTAGCGGGAGCTGCCGAGACCCAGTACTTC. It is translated as CASSQLAGAAETQYF.

This clonotype was picked up a small number of times. This chain links TRBV10-3 with TRBJ1-2; D is unresolved. V gave up 6 bases and J gave up 7 bases, with 15 bases separating them. The CDR3 has 13 amino acids. CDR1 and CDR2 from the germline V gene are ENHRY and SYGVKD. The CDR3 protein is CAIRSSGPPGYTF. As DNA, the CDR3 is TGTGCCATCAGGTCATCCGGGCCACCTGGCTACACCTTC.

This chain links TRBV15 with TRBJ2-5; no firm D call. The CDR3 length is 12 residues. With 0 bases removed from V and 5 bases from J, the gap between germline ends came to 4 bases. Germline assignment: CDR1 LNHNV and CDR2 YYDKDF (reference sequence). CDR3 in amino acids: CATSREKETQYF. CDR3 sequence (DNA): TGTGCCACCAGCAGAGAAAAGGAGACCCAGTACTTC. The whole variable domain, filled in from reference TRBV15 and TRBJ2-5, reads DAMVIQNPRYQVTQFGKPVTLSCSQTLNHNVMYWYQQKSSQAPKLLFHYYDKDFNNEADTPDNFQSRRPNTSFCFLDIRSPGLGDTAMYLCATSREKETQYFGPGTRLLVL.

This clonotype was seen at least ten times. V is TRBV12-3 or TRBV12-4 and J is TRBJ2-4; weak D call: TRBD1 (6 bases). The CDR3 has 11 amino acids. The germline V and J ends were trimmed by 6 bases and 13 bases, with 13 bases remaining between them. CDR3 in amino acids: CASRVQGSQYF. As DNA, the CDR3 is TGTGCCAGCAGGGTGCAGGGGAGCCAGTACTTC.

The rearrangement uses TRBV4-1 and TRBJ2-7; D not certain. Germline lookup yields CDR1 MGHRA and CDR2 YSYEKL. V was shortened by 4 bases and J by 2 bases, with 15 bases between the two germline ends. This CDR3 spans 15 amino acids. Written as DNA, the CDR3 is TGCGCCAGCAGCCCCCGTATAGGCTCTACCTACGAGCAGTACTTC. Protein: CASSPRIGSTYEQYF.